The 4 T cell receptor beta chains presented below share a single source sample, sequenced in a study of cytomegalovirus exposure and HLA in healthy donors. Both 60 Vbeta primers and 13 Jbeta primers went into the PCR. Using immunoSEQ multiplex PCR, the repertoire was profiled, and TCRdb retains in-frame clones only, with some absent. The data hold about 200,000 clones, with 65% to 85% observed a single time. Sample: PBMCs. The receptor source for this set is a boy between 2 and 10 years old in good health and CMV-seronegative.

The chain joins TRBV27 to TRBJ2-2; 14 bases align to TRBD2. The CDR3 has 16 residues. Germline values: CDR1 MNHEY, CDR2 SMNVEV (reference sequence). V lost 5 bases to trimming and J lost 5 bases; unmatched junction nucleotides: 4. CDR3 protein: CASSPRLAGGTGELFF. The CDR3 nucleotides are TGTGCCAGCAGTCCCAGACTAGCGGGAGGGACCGGGGAGCTGTTTTTT.

The table lists this clone with a count of one. The rearrangement links TRBV27 to TRBJ2-3; TRBD2 matches 8 bases. The CDR3 spans 19 residues. Germline assignment: CDR1 MNHEY and CDR2 SMNVEV (reference sequence). The V and J ends lost 5 bases and 4 bases, in that order; junction bases with no gene match: 20. The CDR3 nucleotides read TGTGCCAGCAGTCCGTGGATCCTGACTAGCGCGGTGGAGGCAGATACGCAGTATTTT. Amino acid sequence: CASSPWILTSAVEADTQYF.

The genes are TRBV7-9 and TRBJ2-7, with 9 bases aligning to TRBD1. The V and J ends lost 4 bases and 3 bases, in that order; junction bases with no gene match: 1. CDR1 and CDR2 (germline): SEHNR, FQNEAQ (reference sequence). The CDR3 sequence is 13 residues long. CDR3 nucleotides: TGTGCCAGCAGCTGGGGACAGGGCTACGAGCAGTACTTC. It yields the protein CASSWGQGYEQYF.

CDR3 nucleotides: TGCGCCAGCAGCCCCCTCGGAAGGACTAGCGGGAGGTACGGCTCCTACGAGCAGTACTTC. Protein sequence: CASSPLGRTSGRYGSYEQYF. This sequence joins TRBV4-1 and TRBJ2-7; 14 nucleotides line up with TRBD2. Germline CDR1 reads MGHRA; CDR2 reads YSYEKL. The ends lost 4 bases at V and 0 bases at J; junction bases unmatched: 14. The CDR3 runs to 20 residues.